This T cell receptor (beta chain) was captured by sequencing in a study of blood T cells in healthy people across ages. Study-wide background: About one barcoded beta molecule per two T cells was the capture yield of template switching.

Notes on this clonotype: Its antigen is currently unknown.

V was pared by 5 bases and J by 18 bases, with 8 bases between. The germline V gene has CDR1 DFQATT and CDR2 SNEGSKA (reference sequence). This CDR3 is built from 8 residues. A second PCR, run for about 6 to 11 cycles, used a sample-barcoded 5' primer plus a J-beta primer mix. Researchers report that a template-switch adaptor with 12 random nucleotides tagged each cDNA molecule. One entry per CDR3 protein, called by TCRdb with MiXCR from the 5' RACE reads. The sample holds about 800,000 distinct CDR3 sequences, 58% seen once. Donors were healthy Caucasian individuals from Russia aged roughly 6 to 95. General observations from the study: The long-lived group displayed more naive CD4+ cells, plus higher diversity, than the aged donors did.

The chain employs TRBV20-1 and TRBJ1-6; D not resolved. The source material was blood. This clonotype was obtained from a man between 25 and 39 years old in good health. CDR3 DNA sequence: TGCAGTGCTGGGAGGTACCACTTT. The encoded protein is CSAGRYHF.